These 27 T cell receptor beta chains share one sample of origin, sequenced in a study of blood T cell repertoires in COVID-19. Generated by immunoSEQ multiplex PCR, the TCRdb table keeps only in-frame clones and is missing some. In the table there are over 100,000 clones, roughly 69% of which are singletons. Sequencing was performed on peripheral blood. The receptors originated from a woman between 65 and 79 years old with acute or convalescent COVID-19.

V usage is TRBV18 and J usage is TRBJ1-2; 11 nucleotides align to TRBD1. Germline lookup yields CDR1 KGHSH and CDR2 LQKENI. The length of the CDR3 is 17 residues. The junction had 12 bases not matched to a gene; V was cut back by 1 base and J by 8 bases. DNA for the CDR3: TGTGCCAGCTCACCACAGGGACAGGGGGTCGTTCGGGACGGCTACACCTTC. Its protein product is CASSPQGQGVVRDGYTF. The whole variable domain, filled in from reference TRBV18 and TRBJ1-2, reads NAGVMQNPRHLVRRRGQEARLRCSPMKGHSHVYWYRQLPEEGLKFMVYLQKENIIDESGMPKERFSAEFPKEGPSILRIQQVVRGDSAAYFCASSPQGQGVVRDGYTFGSGTRLTVV.

V gene TRBV10-3 combines with J gene TRBJ2-2; 7 bases are a match to TRBD1. CDR1 and CDR2 from the germline V gene are ENHRY and SYGVKD. CDR3 size: 14 residues. V lost 4 bases and J lost 2; bases outside the gene matches: 1. As DNA, the CDR3 is TGTGCCATCAGTGGGACAGGAAACACCGGGGAGCTGTTTTTT. Its translation: CAISGTGNTGELFF.

The genes are TRBV5-1 and TRBJ1-1; TRBD1 agrees at 8 bases. Germline values: CDR1 SGHRS, CDR2 YFSETQ. The CDR3 contains 19 residues. V shed 4 bases, J shed 0 bases, and the junction held 17 bases outside the gene matches. For the CDR3, the DNA is TGCGCCAGCAGCACACGATTAACAGGGGGGAAAGGAATGAACACTGAAGCTTTCTTT. It codes for CASSTRLTGGKGMNTEAFF.

The rearrangement joins TRBV14 to TRBJ2-2, with D possibly TRBD1 on 5 matching bases. Germline values: CDR1 SGHDN, CDR2 FVKESK. The CDR3 runs 14 residues. Trimming stripped 4 bases from V and 6 bases from J, with 12 bases between. The CDR3 DNA reads as TGTGCCAGCAGCCTAGGACAAGAGGCCGGGGAGCTGTTTTTT. Residues: CASSLGQEAGELFF.

This clone was observed once. The V and J genes are TRBV6-2 or TRBV6-3 and TRBJ2-2; TRBD2 is a possible D gene (6 bases). The CDR3 covers 15 residues. Germline V lookup: CDR1 MNHEY, CDR2 SVGEGT. V lost 1 base and J 6 bases, leaving 12 bases between the germline ends. CDR3 in DNA: TGTGCCAGCAGTTACTGGAGGGGCTCCTCCGGGGAGCTGTTTTTT. It translates to CASSYWRGSSGELFF.

This clone was recorded once. The gene calls are TRBV6-5 and TRBJ1-1; D is unclear. Germline V lookup: CDR1 MNHEY, CDR2 SVGAGI. The CDR3 runs to 13 residues. Trimming stripped 2 bases from V and 8 bases from J, with 12 bases between. CDR3 sequence reads: CASSYGQASEAFF. The CDR3 nucleotides are TGTGCCAGCAGTTACGGGCAGGCTTCAGAAGCTTTCTTT.

The rearrangement joins TRBV6-5 to TRBJ1-2; a possible D gene is TRBD1 (6 bases). The germline CDR1 and CDR2 sequences are MNHEY and SVGAGI. V lost 6 bases to trimming and J lost 4 bases, with 15 bases between them. This CDR3 contains 14 residues. The CDR3 reads CASRQGGGLYGYTF. CDR3 DNA: TGTGCCAGCAGGCAGGGCGGGGGGCTCTATGGCTACACCTTC.

This chain links TRBV5-4 with TRBJ1-1; no firm D call. The CDR3 sequence is 15 residues long. V was pared by 4 bases and J by 0 bases, with 13 bases between. CDR1 SGHNT and CDR2 YYREEE come from the germline V gene (reference sequence). The CDR3 spells CASSQQWSLNTEAFF. CDR3 sequence (DNA): TGTGCCAGCAGCCAACAGTGGTCTTTGAACACTGAAGCTTTCTTT.

This chain joins TRBV28 and TRBJ1-2; no definite D call. The CDR3 extends over 15 amino acids. From germline, CDR1 is MDHEN and CDR2 SYDVKM. V was clipped by 3 bases and J by 3 bases, with 14 bases between them. In DNA form, the CDR3 reads TGTGCCAGCAGTTTTCGGGAGGGAATGGACTATGGCTACACCTTC. Protein: CASSFREGMDYGYTF.

V usage is TRBV28 and J usage is TRBJ1-4, with D possibly being TRBD1 (5 bases). CDR1 MDHEN and CDR2 SYDVKM come from the germline V gene. This CDR3 spans 11 amino acids. V was trimmed by 6 bases and J by 12 bases, leaving 11 bases between them. The CDR3 bases are TGTGCCAGCAGCTCCCCCAGGGAACTGTTTTTT. It encodes CASSSPRELFF.

The chain employs TRBV3-1 (or the pseudogene TRBV3-2) and TRBJ1-5; 7 nucleotides match TRBD1. J was trimmed by 3 bases and V by 4 bases; bases with no gene match: 9. In germline, CDR1 is LGHDT, CDR2 YNNKEL (reference sequence). The CDR3 is made up of 16 amino acids. CDR3 coding DNA: TGTGCCAGCAGCCTTTCCGGGACAGCTCTCAATCAGCCCCAGCATTTT. This sequence encodes CASSLSGTALNQPQHF.

The chain links TRBV11-3 to TRBJ1-5; D gene ambiguous. Germline values: CDR1 SGHNT, CDR2 YENEEA. The CDR3 has 17 amino acids. V was cut by 1 base and J by 0 bases, with 13 bases left in between. CDR3 in DNA: TGTGCCAGCAGCTTAGGGGGTAGCGTTGGTAGCAATCAGCCCCAGCATTTT. The encoded protein is CASSLGGSVGSNQPQHF.

This chain links TRBV5-1 with TRBJ2-7; the D gene is possibly TRBD2 (5 bases). With 0 bases removed from V and 3 bases from J, the gap between germline ends came to 10 bases. The CDR3 is 14 amino acids. CDR1 is SGHRS, CDR2 YFSETQ, per germline. In nucleotides, the CDR3 is TGCGCCAGCAGCTTGGACGTAGGACTCTACGAGCAGTACTTC. Encoded protein: CASSLDVGLYEQYF.

This sequence joins TRBV6-6 and TRBJ1-3, with TRBD1 matching over 7 bases. Per the germline V gene, CDR1 is MNHNY and CDR2 is SVGAGI (reference sequence). Losses at the gene ends were 6 bases for V and 2 bases for J; bases not matched to a gene: 4. The CDR3 contains 14 residues. CDR3 amino acids: CASRSTGAGNTIYF. The CDR3 DNA reads TGTGCCAGCAGGAGCACAGGGGCTGGAAACACCATATATTTT.

The V gene is TRBV5-1, the J gene TRBJ2-2; possibly TRBD2 for D (6 bases). CDR1 and CDR2 from the germline V gene are SGHRS and YFSETQ. The CDR3 sequence is 15 residues long. Deletions cut 6 bases from V and 1 base from J, with 13 bases between. CDR3 residues: CASTQGLVNTGELFF. The CDR3 DNA is TGCGCCAGCACCCAGGGACTTGTGAACACCGGGGAGCTGTTTTTT.

The CDR3 DNA reads as TGCGCCAGTAGACAAAACATGAACACTGAAGCTTTCTTT. Its protein is CASRQNMNTEAFF. This chain connects TRBV5-1 to TRBJ1-1; D ambiguous. This CDR3 contains 13 residues. Germline CDR1 reads SGHRS; CDR2 reads YFSETQ. The V end was cut by 8 bases, the J end by 0 bases, with 11 bases between.

V and J are TRBV5-1 and TRBJ1-2; D is perhaps TRBD1 (5 bases). Trimming shortened V by 1 base and J by 2 bases, and 12 bases separated the two germline ends. Germline-derived CDR1 and CDR2 are SGHRS and YFSETQ. The CDR3 covers 15 residues. DNA for the CDR3: TGCGCCAGCAGCTTGTTTAGCGGGACGAACTATGGCTACACCTTC. Its translation: CASSLFSGTNYGYTF.

The chain couples TRBV19 to TRBJ2-1; D may be TRBD2 (6 bases). Germline loops: CDR1 LNHDA, CDR2 SQIVND (reference sequence). This CDR3 has 14 residues. V was pared by 3 bases and J by 4 bases, with 10 bases between. CDR3 coding DNA: TGTGCCAGTAGTATCCGGGACTCTTACAATGAGCAGTTCTTC. This gives the protein CASSIRDSYNEQFF.

This chain joins TRBV7-8 and TRBJ2-1; D not resolved. CDR1 and CDR2 from the germline V gene are SGHVS and FQNEAQ. The CDR3 extends over 12 amino acids. Trimming shortened V by 3 bases and J by 12 bases, and 12 bases separated the two germline ends. CDR3 nucleotide sequence: TGTGCCAGCAGCTTGACATCGTTCGGGCAGTTCTTC. Translated: CASSLTSFGQFF. Based on the CDR3 plus reference TRBV7-8 and TRBJ2-1, the full variable domain is GAGVSQSPRYKVAKRGQDVALRCDPISGHVSLFWYQQALGQGPEFLTYFQNEAQLDKSGLPSDRFFAERPEGSVSTLKIQRTQQEDSAVYLCASSLTSFGQFFGPGTRLTVL.

V is TRBV30 and J is TRBJ1-1; no clear D gene. Germline CDR1 reads GTSNPN; CDR2 reads SVGIG (reference sequence). V dropped 8 bases and J dropped 6 bases, with 22 bases sitting between them. The CDR3 is made up of 14 amino acids. In DNA form, the CDR3 reads TGTGCCCCAATCCCCGCAGGTGCAGGATCTGAAGCTTTCTTT. As protein: CAPIPAGAGSEAFF. Combining the CDR3 with reference TRBV30 and TRBJ1-1 gives the whole variable domain SQTIHQWPATLVQPVGSPLSLECTVEGTSNPNLYWYRQAAGRGLQLLFYSVGIGQISSEVPQNLSASRPQDRQFILSSKKLLLSDSGFYLCAPIPAGAGSEAFFGQGTRLTVV.

This chain links TRBV27 with TRBJ1-1, with D maybe TRBD1 (6 bases). Germline V lookup: CDR1 MNHEY, CDR2 SMNVEV (reference sequence). CDR3 length equals 15 residues. The V end lost 5 bases, the J end lost 0 bases, and 13 bases lay between the germline ends. CDR3 residues: CASSKYRDMNTEAFF. The CDR3 coding sequence is TGTGCCAGCAGTAAGTACAGGGACATGAACACTGAAGCTTTCTTT.

This clone was counted once. The V gene is TRBV14, the J gene TRBJ2-1, with 10 bases aligning to TRBD2. CDR1 SGHDN and CDR2 FVKESK come from the germline V gene. The trim removed 5 bases at V and 4 bases at J, leaving 5 bases unmatched. This CDR3 comprises 15 residues. CDR3 sequence (DNA): TGTGCCAGCAGCTACGGGACTAGCGAGTACAATGAGCAGTTCTTC. This codes for CASSYGTSEYNEQFF.

The chain couples TRBV5-1 to TRBJ2-1, with 9 bases matching TRBD2. J lost 8 bases, V lost 0 bases, and 9 bases had no gene match. Germline lookup yields CDR1 SGHRS and CDR2 YFSETQ. The CDR3 loop spans 16 amino acids. CDR3 residues: CASSLVLAGGRYEQFF. The CDR3 bases are TGCGCCAGCAGCTTGGTGCTTGCGGGAGGGCGATATGAGCAGTTCTTC. Looking up the rest from reference TRBV5-1 and TRBJ2-1 gives the full variable domain: KAGVTQTPRYLIKTRGQQVTLSCSPISGHRSVSWYQQTPGQGLQFLFEYFSETQRNKGNFPGRFSGRQFSNSRSEMNVSTLELGDSALYLCASSLVLAGGRYEQFFGPGTRLTVL.

The V gene is TRBV15, the J gene TRBJ1-4, with D uncertain. V dropped 2 bases and J dropped 3 bases, with 10 bases sitting between them. CDR3 size: 15 residues. Germline-derived CDR1 and CDR2 are LNHNV and YYDKDF (reference sequence). In DNA, the CDR3 is TGTGCCACCAGCAGATGGAGGGCGTCTAATGAAAAACTGTTTTTT. Encoded protein: CATSRWRASNEKLFF. The variable domain in full, completed from reference TRBV15 and TRBJ1-4, reads DAMVIQNPRYQVTQFGKPVTLSCSQTLNHNVMYWYQQKSSQAPKLLFHYYDKDFNNEADTPDNFQSRRPNTSFCFLDIRSPGLGDTAMYLCATSRWRASNEKLFFGSGTQLSVL.

This clone was seen more than once but under ten times. This chain links TRBV19 with TRBJ1-2, with 7 bases aligning to TRBD1. J gave up 4 bases and V 7 bases, and 3 bases lay outside the gene matches. Germline V lookup: CDR1 LNHDA, CDR2 SQIVND (reference sequence). The CDR3 spans 12 residues. CDR3: CASKGAFYGYTF. The CDR3 nucleotides read TGTGCCAGTAAGGGGGCCTTCTATGGCTACACCTTC.

This chain uses TRBV7-2 with TRBJ1-2; the D is unclear. The CDR3 extends over 13 amino acids. CDR1 is SGHTA and CDR2 is FQGNSA in the germline V gene. V lost 4 bases and J 10 bases, leaving 16 bases between the germline ends. The DNA of the CDR3 is TGTGCCAGCAGCTCCCAAGAACCAGGTACCTACACCTTC. Protein: CASSSQEPGTYTF.

The chain has TRBV6-5 and TRBJ2-7, with 8 bases fitting TRBD1. The trim removed 2 bases at V and 3 bases at J, leaving 3 bases unmatched. This CDR3 spans 14 amino acids. Germline V gives CDR1 MNHEY, CDR2 SVGAGI. CDR3 loop: CASSYGTGVYEQYF. The CDR3 nucleotides read TGTGCCAGCAGTTACGGGACAGGCGTCTACGAGCAGTACTTC.